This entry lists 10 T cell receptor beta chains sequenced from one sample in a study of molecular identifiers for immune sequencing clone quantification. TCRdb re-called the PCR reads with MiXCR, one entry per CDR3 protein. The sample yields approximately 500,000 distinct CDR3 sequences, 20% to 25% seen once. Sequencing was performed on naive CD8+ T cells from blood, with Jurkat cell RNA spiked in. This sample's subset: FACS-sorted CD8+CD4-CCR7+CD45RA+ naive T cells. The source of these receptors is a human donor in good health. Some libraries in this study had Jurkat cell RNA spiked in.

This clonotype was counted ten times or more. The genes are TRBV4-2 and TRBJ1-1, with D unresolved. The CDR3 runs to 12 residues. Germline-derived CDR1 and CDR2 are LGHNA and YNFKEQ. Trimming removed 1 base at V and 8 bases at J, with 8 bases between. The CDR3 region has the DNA TGTGCCAGCAGCCAAGTGCTGGGGGAAGCTTTCTTT. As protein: CASSQVLGEAFF.

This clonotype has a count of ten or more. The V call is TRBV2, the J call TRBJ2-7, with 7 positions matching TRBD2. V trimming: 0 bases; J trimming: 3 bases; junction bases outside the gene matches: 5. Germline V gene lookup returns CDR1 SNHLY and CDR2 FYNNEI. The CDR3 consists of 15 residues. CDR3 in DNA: TGTGCCAGCAGTGAAGCGCTGCGGGAGTTCTACGAGCAGTACTTC. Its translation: CASSEALREFYEQYF.

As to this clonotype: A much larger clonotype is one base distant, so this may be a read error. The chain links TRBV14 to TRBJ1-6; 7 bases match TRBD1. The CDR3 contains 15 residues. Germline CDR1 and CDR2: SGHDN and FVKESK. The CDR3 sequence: CASSSIPGGYSPPHF. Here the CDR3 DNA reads TGTGCCAGCAGCTCCATCCCAGGGGGGTATTCACCCCCCCACTTT.

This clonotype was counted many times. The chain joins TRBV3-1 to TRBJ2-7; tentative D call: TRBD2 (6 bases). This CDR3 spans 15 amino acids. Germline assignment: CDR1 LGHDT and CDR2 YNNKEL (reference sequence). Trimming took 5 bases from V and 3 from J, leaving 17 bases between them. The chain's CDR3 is CASSRGPGAGYEQYF. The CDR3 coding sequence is TGTGCCAGCAGCAGGGGACCCGGAGCGGGCTACGAGCAGTACTTC.

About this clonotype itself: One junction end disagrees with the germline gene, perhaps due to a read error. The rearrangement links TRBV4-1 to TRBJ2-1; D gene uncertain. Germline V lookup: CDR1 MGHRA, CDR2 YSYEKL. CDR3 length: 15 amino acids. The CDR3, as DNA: TGCGCCAGCAGCCAAGACAGGAGCTCCTGCAATGAGCAGTTCTTC. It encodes CASSQDRSSCNEQFF.

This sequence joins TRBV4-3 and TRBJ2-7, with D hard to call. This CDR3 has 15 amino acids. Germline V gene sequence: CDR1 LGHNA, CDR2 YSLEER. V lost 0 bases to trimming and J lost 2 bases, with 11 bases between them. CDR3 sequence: CASSQDRKAAYEQYF. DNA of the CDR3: TGCGCCAGCAGCCAAGACAGGAAAGCCGCCTACGAGCAGTACTTC.

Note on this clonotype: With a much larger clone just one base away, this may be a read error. This CDR3 is CAGSSGGQPQHF. The CDR3 region has the DNA TGTGCCGGCAGTTCTGGGGGTCAGCCCCAGCATTTT. The chain couples TRBV27 to TRBJ1-5, with TRBD1 as a possible D gene (5 bases). Germline V gives CDR1 MNHEY, CDR2 SMNVEV (reference sequence). This CDR3 contains 12 residues.

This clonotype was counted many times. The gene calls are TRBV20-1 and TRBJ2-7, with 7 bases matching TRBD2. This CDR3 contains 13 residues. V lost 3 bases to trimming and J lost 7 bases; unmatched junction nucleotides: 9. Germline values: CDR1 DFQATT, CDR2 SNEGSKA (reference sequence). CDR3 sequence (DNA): TGCAGTGCTAGCGGCGCGGGAGAGTGGGAGCAGTACTTC. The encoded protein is CSASGAGEWEQYF.

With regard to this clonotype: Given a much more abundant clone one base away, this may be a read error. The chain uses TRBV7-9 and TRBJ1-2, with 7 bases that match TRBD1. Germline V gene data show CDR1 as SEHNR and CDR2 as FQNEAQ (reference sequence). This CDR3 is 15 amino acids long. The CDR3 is CAGSSPGQQHYGYTF. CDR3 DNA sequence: TGTGCCGGCAGCTCGCCGGGACAGCAACACTATGGCTACACCTTC.

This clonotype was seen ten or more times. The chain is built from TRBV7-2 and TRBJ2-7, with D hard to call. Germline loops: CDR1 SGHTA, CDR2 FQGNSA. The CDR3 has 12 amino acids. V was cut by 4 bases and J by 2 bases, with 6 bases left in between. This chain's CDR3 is CASSYVPYEQYF. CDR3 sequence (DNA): TGTGCCAGCAGCTACGTCCCCTACGAGCAGTACTTC. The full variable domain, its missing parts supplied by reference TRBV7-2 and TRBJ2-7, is GAGVSQSPSNKVTEKGKDVELRCDPISGHTALYWYRQSLGQGLEFLIYFQGNSAPDKSGLPSDRFSAERTGGSVSTLTIQRTQQEDSAVYLCASSYVPYEQYFGPGTRLTVT.